The source of this T cell receptor (beta chain) is a study of T cell responses to AZD1222 COVID-19 vaccine. Whole-study context: Whether given at about 4 or about 12 weeks, second doses were pooled. Overall study results and limits: There were repertoire samples only from the period after the peak T cell response. The CD4 TCRs associated with vaccination extended across spike and predominated at 160-218 and 743-854. Most donors were white British, females outnumbered males, and clonal diversity was possibly underestimated.

TCRdb keeps only in-frame clones here, not all; method: immunoSEQ multiplex PCR. The table shows 100,000 or so clones, with about 85% occurring only once. Comments on this clone: Antigen: not known.

Germline values: CDR1 SNHLY, CDR2 FYNNEI. The length of the CDR3 is 14 residues. The V end was cut by 4 bases, the J end by 5 bases, with 12 bases between. The source material was peripheral blood, sampled on day 0 of AZD1222 vaccination. The origin of this receptor is an adult in good health. The V call is TRBV2, the J call TRBJ1-5; possibly TRBD1 for D (6 bases). The CDR3 region has the DNA TGTGCCAGCAGTGGACCGGGGGGCGATCAGCCCCAGCATTTT. Amino acids: CASSGPGGDQPQHF.